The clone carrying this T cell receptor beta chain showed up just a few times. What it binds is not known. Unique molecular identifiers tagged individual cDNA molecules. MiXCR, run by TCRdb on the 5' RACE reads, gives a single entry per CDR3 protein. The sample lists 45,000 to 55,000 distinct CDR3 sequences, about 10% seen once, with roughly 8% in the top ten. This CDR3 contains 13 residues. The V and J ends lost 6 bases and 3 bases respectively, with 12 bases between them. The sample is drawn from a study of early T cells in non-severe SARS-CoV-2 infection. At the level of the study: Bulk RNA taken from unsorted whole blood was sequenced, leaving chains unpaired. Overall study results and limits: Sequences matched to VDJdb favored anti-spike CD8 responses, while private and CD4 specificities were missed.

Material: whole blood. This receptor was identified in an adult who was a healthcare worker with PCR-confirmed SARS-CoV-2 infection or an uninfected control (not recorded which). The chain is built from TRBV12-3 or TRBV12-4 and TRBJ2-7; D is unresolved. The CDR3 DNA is TGTGCCAGCAGCCCTGGACCATTCTACGAGCAGTACTTC. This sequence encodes CASSPGPFYEQYF.